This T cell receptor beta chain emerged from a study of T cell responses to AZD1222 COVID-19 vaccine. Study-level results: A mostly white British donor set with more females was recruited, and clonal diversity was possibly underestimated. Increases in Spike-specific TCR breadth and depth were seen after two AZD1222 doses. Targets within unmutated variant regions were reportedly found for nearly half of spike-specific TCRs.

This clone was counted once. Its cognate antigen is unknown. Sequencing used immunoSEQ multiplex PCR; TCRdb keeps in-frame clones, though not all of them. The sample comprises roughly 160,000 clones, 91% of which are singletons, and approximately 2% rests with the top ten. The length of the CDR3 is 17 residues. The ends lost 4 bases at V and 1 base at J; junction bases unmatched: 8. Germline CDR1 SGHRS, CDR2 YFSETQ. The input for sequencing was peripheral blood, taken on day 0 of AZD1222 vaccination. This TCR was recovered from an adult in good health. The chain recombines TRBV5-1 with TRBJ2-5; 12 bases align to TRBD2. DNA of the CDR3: TGCGCCAGCAGCCTTGGACTAGCGGGGACGGTCCAAGAGACCCAGTACTTC. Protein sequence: CASSLGLAGTVQETQYF.